These 27 T cell receptor beta chains were sequenced from one sample in a study of blood T cells in healthy people across ages. Combining a sample-barcoded 5' primer with a J-beta primer mix, a second PCR ran for roughly 6 to 12 cycles. A single record per CDR3 protein comes from TCRdb applying MiXCR to the 5' RACE reads. Of roughly 1,500,000 distinct CDR3 sequences listed, 40% to 50% are singletons. The specimen sequenced was blood. All receptors derive from a woman under 30 in good health.

This clonotype was seen only a few times. For the CDR3, the DNA is TGTGCCAGCAACCGGGATGAGCAGTTCTTC. Translated: CASNRDEQFF. This chain links TRBV6-1 with TRBJ2-1, with D unclear. V dropped 7 bases and J dropped 8 bases, with 6 bases sitting between them. Germline loops: CDR1 MNHNS, CDR2 SASEGT. This CDR3 region has 10 residues.

This rearrangement joins TRBV7-9 to TRBJ2-1, with a possible D match to TRBD2 (6 bases). The ends were cut back, 5 bases at V and 10 bases at J, with 18 bases in the middle. CDR3 length equals 14 residues. Germline CDR1 is SEHNR and CDR2 is FQNEAQ (reference sequence). CDR3 in amino acids: CASSQSVAGGEQFF. The CDR3 DNA reads as TGTGCCAGCAGCCAAAGCGTTGCCGGGGGAGAGCAGTTCTTC.

The chain is built from TRBV7-4 and TRBJ2-5; D remains ambiguous. There are 12 residues in the CDR3. Trimming removed 5 bases from V and 5 bases from J, with 9 bases in between. Germline V gene data show CDR1 as SGHVT and CDR2 as SQSDAQ. The chain's CDR3 is CASSIPRETQYF. CDR3 in DNA: TGTGCCAGCAGCATCCCCCGGGAGACCCAGTACTTC.

V usage is TRBV12-3 or TRBV12-4 and J usage is TRBJ2-3; D perhaps matches TRBD2 (7 bases). The CDR3 sequence is 15 residues long. Trimming pared 6 bases from V and 0 bases from J, leaving 13 bases between. The CDR3 DNA reads as TGTGCCAGCAGCCCCGCGGGGGCTAGCACAGATACGCAGTATTTT. Amino acid sequence: CASSPAGASTDTQYF.

With respect to this clonotype: A much bigger clone sits one base away, suggesting this may be a read error. The chain is built from TRBV6-5 and TRBJ2-7, with TRBD2 as a possible D gene (5 bases). The CDR3 is 13 amino acids. CDR1 MNHEY and CDR2 SVGAGI come from the germline V gene. The CDR3 bases are TGTGCTACCGGGGTTTTCTTATACAATGAGCAGTACTTC. Translating it yields CATGVFLYNEQYF.

This chain connects TRBV29-1 to TRBJ2-1, with a weak D call TRBD1 (5 bases). The J call may be faulty, since TRBJ2-7 better matches the DNA end. Germline values: CDR1 SQVTM, CDR2 ANQGSEA. The CDR3 totals 13 residues. The CDR3 DNA sequence: TGCAGCGCGACAGTGTACTCCTACAATGAGCAGTACTTC. As protein: CSATVYSYNEQYF.

This clonotype came up a few times. CDR3 sequence (DNA): TGCAGTGCTACCGCGGGAGCTGTCGATGAGCAGTTCTTC. It codes for CSATAGAVDEQFF. J is TRBJ2-1 and V is TRBV20-1, with 7 bases that match TRBD2. Germline CDR1 reads DFQATT; CDR2 reads SNEGSKA (reference sequence). The CDR3 has 13 amino acids. V trimming: 4 bases; J trimming: 8 bases; junction bases outside the gene matches: 8.

With respect to this clonotype: This may be a read error: a much more frequent sequence differs by one nucleotide. This sequence joins TRBV29-1 and TRBJ2-5; no clear D gene. The germline V and J ends were trimmed by 4 bases and 11 bases, with 23 bases remaining between them. The CDR3 length is 14 residues. Germline V gene sequence: CDR1 SQVTM, CDR2 ANQGSEA. CDR3: CSVVGGSSSNEQYF. In nucleotides, the CDR3 is TGCAGCGTTGTCGGCGGTTCAAGCTCCAATGAGCAGTACTTC. Based on the CDR3 plus reference TRBV29-1 and TRBJ2-5, the full variable domain is SAVISQKPSRDICQRGTSLTIQCQVDSQVTMMFWYRQQPGQSLTLIATANQGSEATYESGFVIDKFPISRPNLTFSTLTVSNMSPEDSSIYLCSVVGGSSSNEQYFGPGTRLLVL.

The chain employs TRBV20-1 and TRBJ1-2; D gene unclear. The V and J ends lost 6 bases and 8 bases respectively, with 13 bases between them. Germline CDR1 is DFQATT and CDR2 is SNEGSKA (reference sequence). The CDR3 runs 11 residues. CDR3 residues: CSAKLATGYTF. Here the CDR3 DNA reads TGCAGTGCAAAATTGGCTACGGGCTACACCTTC.

This clonotype appeared a few times. V and J are TRBV12-3 or TRBV12-4 and TRBJ2-2; tentative D call: TRBD1 (6 bases). The CDR3 covers 13 residues. The V end lost 8 bases, the J end lost 0 bases, and 7 bases lay between the germline ends. CDR3 loop: CASGGANTGELFF. The CDR3 DNA is TGTGCCAGCGGGGGCGCGAACACCGGGGAGCTGTTTTTT.

J is TRBJ1-2 and V is TRBV28; 7 bases fit TRBD1. The ends lost 8 bases at V and 3 bases at J; junction bases unmatched: 12. The CDR3 extends over 15 amino acids. Looked up from germline, CDR1 is MDHEN and CDR2 is SYDVKM. The CDR3 loop is CASFKDREVDYGYTF. The CDR3 DNA follows: TGTGCCAGCTTTAAAGACAGGGAAGTGGACTATGGCTACACCTTC.

This clonotype was seen more than once but under ten times. J is TRBJ2-7 and V is TRBV20-1; 9 positions match TRBD1. The CDR3 runs to 13 residues. The germline gives CDR1 DFQATT, CDR2 SNEGSKA (reference sequence). Losses at the gene ends were 3 bases for V and 3 bases for J; bases not matched to a gene: 3. The CDR3 protein is CSARDRGHYEQYF. The CDR3 region has the DNA TGCAGTGCTAGGGACAGGGGACACTACGAGCAGTACTTC.

The genes are TRBV28 and TRBJ1-3; 9 bases match TRBD1. This CDR3 region has 18 residues. Germline loops: CDR1 MDHEN, CDR2 SYDVKM. V was pared by 2 bases and J by 0 bases, with 8 bases of the junction left unmatched. Written as DNA, the CDR3 is TGTGCCAGCAGTTTAGTAAGGACAGGGGTAGACTCTGGAAACACCATATATTTT. This sequence encodes CASSLVRTGVDSGNTIYF.

The chain couples TRBV7-9 to TRBJ2-5, with D unresolved. The CDR3 loop spans 13 amino acids. Germline lookup yields CDR1 SEHNR and CDR2 FQNEAQ (reference sequence). V dropped 4 bases and J dropped 11 bases, with 17 bases sitting between them. CDR3 amino acids: CASSSDGFDEQYF. CDR3 DNA: TGTGCCAGCAGCTCTGACGGGTTCGATGAGCAGTACTTC.

This chain links TRBV12-3 or TRBV12-4 with TRBJ1-6; TRBD1 matches 7 bases. After removal of 4 bases from V and 10 bases from J, the junction contained 4 bases not matched to a gene. The CDR3 consists of 13 residues. In DNA, the CDR3 is TGTGCCAGCAGTTGGGACAGAACCTCACCCCTCCACTTT. This sequence encodes CASSWDRTSPLHF.

V is TRBV6-1 and J is TRBJ2-5; tentative D call: TRBD1 (6 bases). Between the trimmed V and J ends, which lost 4 bases and 4 bases, there was a span of 10 bases. CDR1 is MNHNS and CDR2 is SASEGT in the germline V gene. The CDR3 runs 13 residues. Here the CDR3 reads CASSANRAETQYF. The DNA of the CDR3 is TGTGCCAGCAGTGCAAACAGGGCAGAGACCCAGTACTTC.

In this sample, this clonotype turned up a few times. The rearrangement links TRBV28 to TRBJ1-4; 9 bases match TRBD1. Trimming took 5 bases from V and 10 from J; bases not matched to a gene: 8. CDR3 length equals 14 residues. Germline V gives CDR1 MDHEN, CDR2 SYDVKM. CDR3 DNA sequence: TGTGCCAGCAGTCCCCCAACAGGGGGCGGAAAACTGTTTTTT. Amino acids: CASSPPTGGGKLFF.

The CDR3 is CASTYGGGVNQPQHF. CDR3 bases: TGTGCCAGCACCTATGGGGGTGGCGTCAATCAGCCCCAGCATTTT. The chain couples TRBV7-8 to TRBJ1-5; D is possibly TRBD1 (5 bases). The V gene's germline CDR1 is SGHVS and CDR2 FQNEAQ. The V end was cut by 7 bases, the J end by 3 bases, with 16 bases between. CDR3 length equals 15 residues.

This chain connects TRBV15 to TRBJ2-5; D is perhaps TRBD2 (6 bases). V was clipped by 2 bases and J by 5 bases, with 9 bases between them. Germline V gene lookup returns CDR1 LNHNV and CDR2 YYDKDF (reference sequence). The CDR3 contains 13 residues. CDR3 amino acids: CATSRSREETQYF. In nucleotides, the CDR3 is TGTGCCACCAGCAGAAGCCGGGAGGAGACCCAGTACTTC. Full variable domain (remainder filled in from reference TRBV15 and TRBJ2-5): DAMVIQNPRYQVTQFGKPVTLSCSQTLNHNVMYWYQQKSSQAPKLLFHYYDKDFNNEADTPDNFQSRRPNTSFCFLDIRSPGLGDTAMYLCATSRSREETQYFGPGTRLLVL.

This clonotype was seen more than once but under ten times. This chain uses TRBV15 with TRBJ1-6, with 7 bases matching TRBD1. CDR1 and CDR2 (germline): LNHNV, YYDKDF (reference sequence). The CDR3 consists of 17 residues. V gave up 5 bases and J gave up 9 bases; unmatched junction bases: 16. CDR3 in DNA: TGTGCCACCAGCCGAATCAACACAGGGGTTAAGGCTTCACCCCTCCACTTT. It translates to CATSRINTGVKASPLHF.

The CDR3 DNA reads as TGCAGCGTGCCCGAACCCTACGAGCAGTACTTC. This codes for CSVPEPYEQYF. The chain recombines TRBV29-1 with TRBJ2-7, with D unclear. Germline V lookup: CDR1 SQVTM, CDR2 ANQGSEA. The CDR3 is made up of 11 amino acids. V was shortened by 6 bases and J by 2 bases, with 8 bases between the two germline ends.

The table lists this clonotype with a few counts. The chain uses TRBV4-1 and TRBJ2-1, with TRBD2 matching over 7 bases. V lost 4 bases and J lost 0; bases outside the gene matches: 3. Germline V gene lookup returns CDR1 MGHRA and CDR2 YSYEKL. This CDR3 comprises 15 residues. The CDR3 sequence: CASSPGLYSYNEQFF. The CDR3 nucleotides are TGCGCCAGCAGCCCGGGACTATACTCCTACAATGAGCAGTTCTTC.

J is TRBJ1-1 and V is TRBV12-3 or TRBV12-4; weak D call: TRBD1 (6 bases). V lost 5 bases and J lost 3, with 19 bases in between. The CDR3 extends over 16 amino acids. CDR3 DNA: TGTGCCAGCAGTCTCCTTTCCTGGAGGGGGGACACTGAAGCTTTCTTT. It specifies CASSLLSWRGDTEAFF.

The genes are TRBV15 and TRBJ1-3; D possibly corresponds to TRBD1 (5 bases). Trimming shortened V by 5 bases and J by 0 bases, and 14 bases separated the two germline ends. The germline CDR1 and CDR2 sequences are LNHNV and YYDKDF (reference sequence). This CDR3 has 16 amino acids. For the CDR3, the DNA is TGTGCCACCAGCCGGGAGACGGGGGACTCTGGAAACACCATATATTTT. Translated: CATSRETGDSGNTIYF.

The chain carries TRBV5-6 and TRBJ2-5, with 8 positions matching TRBD1. Unmatched junction bases numbered 14, after V lost 2 bases and J lost 11 bases. Germline CDR1 reads SGHDT; CDR2 reads YYEEEE. This CDR3 comprises 15 residues. The CDR3 sequence: CASSFRDRRAYEQYF. CDR3 nucleotides: TGTGCCAGCAGCTTCCGGGACAGGAGAGCCTATGAGCAGTACTTC.

The table lists this clonotype with many counts. The chain links TRBV4-1 to TRBJ2-7, with no clear D. Trimming pared 0 bases from V and 7 bases from J, leaving 7 bases between. The V gene's germline CDR1 is MGHRA and CDR2 YSYEKL. This CDR3 contains 12 residues. CDR3 residues: CASSQDLGEQYF. CDR3 bases: TGCGCCAGCAGCCAAGATCTAGGGGAGCAGTACTTC.

The chain couples TRBV11-2 to TRBJ2-2, with D uncertain. Trimming took off 4 bases at V and 0 bases at J, with 15 bases between the two ends. The CDR3 totals 17 residues. The germline gives CDR1 SGHAT, CDR2 FQNNGV. The CDR3 spells CASSSGLWAANTGELFF. Here the CDR3 DNA reads TGTGCCAGCAGCTCCGGGCTGTGGGCGGCGAACACCGGGGAGCTGTTTTTT.